Reported below is one TCR beta chain. Its antigen is unidentified. The sample is drawn from a study of cytomegalovirus exposure and HLA in healthy donors. Study details: According to later analysis, the same platform produced the roughly 110 validation and several hundred first-cohort repertoires.

Findings of the study overall: Under in vitro conditions, three CMV-associated chains were confirmed as specific for CMV antigens.

V gave up 4 bases and J gave up 7 bases, with 17 bases separating them. The V gene's germline CDR1 is SGHTS and CDR2 YDEGEE. The CDR3 runs 15 residues. Data came from immunoSEQ multiplex PCR; TCRdb stores just in-frame clones and leaves some out. The data show roughly 75,000 clones, with around 94% seen just once and roughly 3.3% held by the top ten. J is TRBJ1-4 and V is TRBV5-8, with D perhaps matching TRBD1 (5 bases). Sample: PBMCs. The clonotype comes from a young woman in good health and CMV-seropositive. CDR3 nucleotide sequence: TGTGCCAGCAGCGAGAACACGGTGGGGCGTGAAAAACTGTTTTTT. Translating gives CASSENTVGREKLFF.